These 18 T cell receptor beta chains share one sample of origin, sequenced in a study of T cell clonality in common variable immunodeficiency. Profiling relied on immunoSEQ multiplex PCR, and the TCRdb table lists in-frame clones only, not all of them. Recorded here are 35,000 to 50,000 clones, none singletons. The specimen was peripheral blood mononuclear cells. All receptors come from a person aged 18 to 70 in good health.

A note on this clone: Sequencing ends 3 residues short of the CDR3 end; the germline J gene provides the rest. The genes are TRBV5-1 and TRBJ2-3, with 8 bases that match TRBD1. CDR1 and CDR2 (germline): SGHRS, YFSETQ. The CDR3 totals 13 residues. The part of the CDR3 DNA that was read is TGCGCCAGCAGCACAGGGGGAGGAGAGACG. As protein: CASSTGGGET. The entire CDR3 sequence reads CASSTGGGETQYF.

This clone was detected many times. Read data end 3 residues before the CDR3 end; the end is taken from the germline J gene. The J gene is TRBJ2-1, the V gene TRBV20-1, with D possibly matching TRBD2 (5 bases). Trimming stripped 6 bases from V and 6 bases from J, with 18 bases between. The CDR3 extends over 14 amino acids. The V gene's germline CDR1 is DFQATT and CDR2 SNEGSKA (reference sequence). The CDR3 sequence is CSATGGRPLNEQFF. The sequenced part of the CDR3 DNA is TGCAGTGCAACCGGAGGCAGGCCACTCAATGAG.

This clone was seen at least ten times. The CDR3 goes on 3 residues after the read ends, and that part is filled in from the germline J gene. The rearrangement joins TRBV7-8 to TRBJ2-3, with a possible D match to TRBD1 (6 bases). V lost 0 bases to trimming and J lost 2 bases, with 15 bases between them. The CDR3 is 17 amino acids. Germline V CDR1 and CDR2: SGHVS, FQNEAQ. The covered CDR3 bases are TGTGCCAGCAGCTTAGCGTCGGGGACATCCAACACAGATACG. This gives the protein CASSLASGTSNTDT. From start to end, the CDR3 is CASSLASGTSNTDTQYF.

This clone was observed at least ten times. Read sequence stops 3 residues before the CDR3 end, and the germline J gene provides the missing end. J is TRBJ2-1 and V is TRBV19, with D maybe TRBD2 (6 bases). The germline V gene encodes CDR1 LNHDA and CDR2 SQIVND (reference sequence). Trimming left V 5 bases short and J 3 bases short, with 14 bases between. The CDR3 runs to 15 residues. CDR3 DNA, as far as it was read: TGTGCCAGTAGTTCCAACGGAGGGGACTACAATGAG. It encodes CASSSNGGDYNE. The CDR3, in full, reads CASSSNGGDYNEQFF. Combining the CDR3 with reference TRBV19 and TRBJ2-1 gives the whole variable domain DGGITQSPKYLFRKEGQNVTLSCEQNLNHDAMYWYRQDPGQGLRLIYYSQIVNDFQKGDIAEGYSVSREKKESFPLTVTSAQKNPTAFYLCASSSNGGDYNEQFFGPGTRLTVL.

The sample holds many counts of this clone. Read coverage stops 3 residues before the CDR3 terminus; the germline J gene supplies the remainder. The V gene is TRBV30, the J gene TRBJ2-3; 14 bases line up with TRBD2. CDR3 length equals 16 residues. CDR1 is GTSNPN, CDR2 SVGIG, per germline (reference sequence). J was trimmed by 5 bases and V by 7 bases; bases with no gene match: 11. The CDR3 is CASYFSGTSGRDTQYF. Incomplete CDR3 DNA: TGTGCCTCATACTTTTCCGGGACTAGCGGGAGAGATACG.

With regard to this clone: The read falls 3 residues short of the CDR3 end, and the missing part is taken from the germline J gene. The V gene is TRBV7-2, the J gene TRBJ2-1; D is undetermined. The CDR3 extends over 14 amino acids. CDR1 and CDR2 from the germline V gene are SGHTA and FQGNSA. The V and J ends lost 4 bases and 7 bases respectively, with 14 bases between them. CDR3 residues: CASSSPVGLNEQFF. Incomplete CDR3 DNA: TGTGCCAGCAGCTCCCCGGTTGGGCTTAATGAG.

This clone was detected ten times or more. Read data end 3 residues before the CDR3 end; the end is taken from the germline J gene. The genes are TRBV5-1 and TRBJ2-3; D is unresolved. Germline V gene data show CDR1 as SGHRS and CDR2 as YFSETQ. The CDR3 is 15 residues long. Trimming removed 5 bases from V and 1 base from J, with 14 bases in between. The CDR3 bases that were read are TGCGCCAGCAGTCCGTCCTACCCCCGCACAGATACG. This encodes CASSPSYPRTDT. The entire CDR3 protein is CASSPSYPRTDTQYF.

This clone has ten or more counts. The CDR3 goes on 3 residues after the read ends, and that part is filled in from the germline J gene. The chain uses TRBV30 and TRBJ2-5; D is unclear. The V gene's germline CDR1 is GTSNPN and CDR2 SVGIG (reference sequence). The length of the CDR3 is 13 residues. The V gene lost 0 bases and the J gene lost 3 bases, with 8 bases spanning the gap. The covered CDR3 bases are TGTGCCTGGAGTGTGGGTCAGGAAGAGACC. Protein sequence: CAWSVGQEET. The complete CDR3 reads CAWSVGQEETQYF. Complete variable domain (other parts from reference TRBV30 and TRBJ2-5): SQTIHQWPATLVQPVGSPLSLECTVEGTSNPNLYWYRQAAGRGLQLLFYSVGIGQISSEVPQNLSASRPQDRQFILSSKKLLLSDSGFYLCAWSVGQEETQYFGPGTRLLVL.

In the case of this clone: The read falls 3 residues short of the CDR3 end, and the missing part is taken from the germline J gene. The rearrangement uses TRBV20-1 and TRBJ2-3, with 8 bases matching TRBD1. The CDR3 totals 17 residues. Looked up from germline, CDR1 is DFQATT and CDR2 is SNEGSKA (reference sequence). CDR3 residues: CSARDRSRGLRGETQYF. The DNA read from the CDR3 is TGCAGTGCTAGAGATCGGTCCAGGGGGCTGCGGGGAGAGACG.

This clone was seen many times. The CDR3 extends 3 residues past the end of the read, so its final part is completed from the germline J gene. This chain links TRBV10-1 with TRBJ2-6, with 8 bases matching TRBD1. V lost 4 bases, J lost 1 base, and 9 bases stayed unmatched. This CDR3 is built from 18 residues. The germline gives CDR1 WNHNN, CDR2 SYGVQD (reference sequence). The sequenced part of the CDR3 DNA is TGCGCCAGCAGTGGGGGGACAGGAGGACTTTCTGGGGCCAACGTC. This gives the protein CASSGGTGGLSGANV. The full CDR3 is CASSGGTGGLSGANVLTF.

This clone was found many times. Incomplete CDR3 DNA: TGTGCCAGCTCATTACGGACAGGGGAGGAGAATGGC. Translated: CASSLRTGEENG. The entire CDR3 protein is CASSLRTGEENGYTF. The chain recombines TRBV18 with TRBJ1-2, with 9 bases fitting TRBD1. The CDR3 end falls 3 residues outside the read, so it is completed with the germline J gene. Trimming cost V 5 bases and J 6 bases; bases outside gene matches: 10. Germline CDR1 is KGHSH and CDR2 is LQKENI. The CDR3 has 15 residues. Full variable domain (rest looked up from reference TRBV18 and TRBJ1-2): NAGVMQNPRHLVRRRGQEARLRCSPMKGHSHVYWYRQLPEEGLKFMVYLQKENIIDESGMPKERFSAEFPKEGPSILRIQQVVRGDSAAYFCASSLRTGEENGYTFGSGTRLTVV.

This clone was detected many times. The read halts 3 residues ahead of the CDR3 end, with the missing end drawn from the germline J gene. The chain employs TRBV5-1 and TRBJ2-3; possible D gene TRBD2, 5 bases. The CDR3 has 15 amino acids. CDR1 SGHRS and CDR2 YFSETQ come from the germline V gene. Trimming pared 5 bases from V and 2 bases from J, leaving 15 bases between. The CDR3 region is CASRVTVRATDTQYF. The sequenced CDR3 bases are TGCGCCAGCAGAGTTACGGTGAGGGCCACAGATACG. The complete variable domain, with remaining parts taken from reference TRBV5-1 and TRBJ2-3, reads KAGVTQTPRYLIKTRGQQVTLSCSPISGHRSVSWYQQTPGQGLQFLFEYFSETQRNKGNFPGRFSGRQFSNSRSEMNVSTLELGDSALYLCASRVTVRATDTQYFGPGTRLTVL.

This clone was counted many times. The read comes to an end 3 residues before the CDR3 does, leaving the germline J gene to fill in the end. V usage is TRBV7-9 and J usage is TRBJ2-7; D may be TRBD1 (5 bases). The germline V gene encodes CDR1 SEHNR and CDR2 FQNEAQ (reference sequence). V lost 4 bases and J 0 bases, leaving 10 bases between the germline ends. The CDR3 covers 14 residues. The CDR3 loop is CASSSLDSSYEQYF. Incomplete CDR3 DNA: TGTGCCAGCAGCTCCCTCGACAGCTCCTACGAG.

This clone has at least ten counts. The part of the CDR3 DNA that was read is TGTGCCAGCAGCCAGGGAAGATACGAG. It codes for CASSQGRYE. The whole CDR3 region reads CASSQGRYEQYF. This chain joins TRBV13 and TRBJ2-7; possible D gene TRBD1, 5 bases. The read terminates 3 residues ahead of where the CDR3 ends, so the germline J gene completes it. CDR3 length: 12 residues. Between the trimmed V and J ends, which lost 5 bases and 4 bases, there was a span of 9 bases. CDR1 PRHDT and CDR2 FYEKMQ come from the germline V gene (reference sequence).

Comments on this clone: Other DNA sequences in this sample translate to the same CDR3. The covered CDR3 bases are TGTGCCAGCTCACCAGATAAGACAGACCTGAACACTGAA. Its translation is CASSPDKTDLNTE. The whole CDR3 protein reads CASSPDKTDLNTEAFF. This chain joins TRBV18 and TRBJ1-1, with a weak D call TRBD1 (5 bases). The CDR3 end lies 3 residues beyond the end of the read and is filled in from the germline J gene. Germline V gene data show CDR1 as KGHSH and CDR2 as LQKENI. The CDR3 length is 16 residues. Trimming left V 2 bases short and J 0 bases short, with 13 bases between.

On this clone itself: The read falls 3 residues short of the CDR3 end, and the missing part is taken from the germline J gene. The chain uses TRBV20-1 and TRBJ1-1, with D possibly TRBD1 on 6 matching bases. The CDR3 runs 16 residues. Germline assignment: CDR1 DFQATT and CDR2 SNEGSKA (reference sequence). Partial CDR3 DNA: TGCAGTGCTAGAGATCGAGATTACAGGGTTCGGGATGAG. Protein: CSARDRDYRVRDE. The CDR3 reads in full as CSARDRDYRVRDEAFF.

This clone appeared many times. The CDR3 extends 3 residues past the end of the read, so its final part is completed from the germline J gene. The rearrangement links TRBV5-1 to TRBJ1-1, with unresolved D. The CDR3 runs 16 residues. Germline CDR1 reads SGHRS; CDR2 reads YFSETQ. V was shortened by 1 base and J by 1 base, with 14 bases between the two germline ends. The sequenced CDR3 bases are TGCGCCAGCAGCTTGATGATAGGACGGGGGAACACTGAA. Protein: CASSLMIGRGNTE. The CDR3 reads in full as CASSLMIGRGNTEAFF.

This clone was counted at least ten times. Sequencing ends 3 residues short of the CDR3 end; the germline J gene provides the rest. The rearrangement links TRBV7-3 to TRBJ2-1; 10 nucleotides line up with TRBD1. Germline-derived CDR1 and CDR2 are SGHTA and FQGTGA. This CDR3 has 17 residues. The J segment lost 1 base and the V segment lost 3 bases, leaving 6 bases of the junction unmatched. The chain's CDR3 is CASSLLGTGESYNEQFF. The CDR3 bases that were read are TGTGCCAGCAGCTTGCTCGGGACAGGGGAATCCTACAATGAG.